The T cell receptor beta chain under discussion was sequenced for a study of OX40 agonist ivuxolimab in advanced cancers. Study-level information: The study treated patients with ivuxolimab, an agonistic anti-OX40 (CD134) antibody.

In the case of this clone: Its antigen is still unknown.

The repertoire was sequenced with immunoSEQ multiplex PCR; TCRdb's copy has only in-frame clones and lacks some. The sample records 55,000 to 75,000 clones, 84% being singletons. Study conclusions and caveats: Those patients achieving a partial response at 0.1-3.0 mg/kg showed among the lowest clonal expansion.

Autoimmune disease history or systemic immunosuppression led to patient exclusion. CDR3 length: 14 amino acids. In germline, CDR1 is SGHTA, CDR2 FQGNSA. V was shortened by 7 bases and J by 7 bases, with 14 bases between the two germline ends. The V and J genes are TRBV7-2 and TRBJ1-6; D might be TRBD1 (5 bases). This clonotype originated in an adult with an advanced solid tumor such as melanoma, head and neck, liver or kidney cancer. The sequenced sample was CD4+ or CD8+ T cells sorted from blood, obtained in a trial of the OX40 agonist ivuxolimab. The CDR3 loop is CASKFGTVNSPLHF. The CDR3 nucleotides read TGTGCCAGCAAGTTCGGGACGGTCAATTCACCCCTCCACTTT.